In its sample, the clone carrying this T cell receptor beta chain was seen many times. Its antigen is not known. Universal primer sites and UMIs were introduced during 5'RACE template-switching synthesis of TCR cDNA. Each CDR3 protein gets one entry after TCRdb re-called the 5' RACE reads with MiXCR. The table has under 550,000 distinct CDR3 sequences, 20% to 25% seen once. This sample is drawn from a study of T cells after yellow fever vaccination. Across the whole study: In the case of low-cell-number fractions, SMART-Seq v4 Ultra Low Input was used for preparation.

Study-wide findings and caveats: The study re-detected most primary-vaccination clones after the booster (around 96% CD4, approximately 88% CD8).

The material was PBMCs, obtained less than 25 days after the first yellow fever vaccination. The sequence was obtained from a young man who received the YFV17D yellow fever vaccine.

Here the CDR3 DNA reads TGTGCCAGCAGTTTGGGGACCCTCGATCAGCCCCAGCATTTT. It translates to CASSLGTLDQPQHF. The gene calls are TRBV12-3 or TRBV12-4 and TRBJ1-5, with D possibly matching TRBD1 (5 bases). The CDR3 is 14 amino acids. Deletions cut 3 bases from V and 5 bases from J, with 11 bases between.